A single T cell receptor beta chain is shown here with its context. TCRdb re-derived calls from the 5' RACE reads in MiXCR, one entry per CDR3 protein. Among 450,000 or so distinct CDR3 sequences, around 20% were seen once, and the ten largest hold around 12%. Germline assignment: CDR1 MNHNS and CDR2 SASEGT. This CDR3 region has 14 residues. V gave up 5 bases and J gave up 6 bases; unmatched junction bases: 4. The sample belongs to a study of identical twins. V gene TRBV6-1 combines with J gene TRBJ1-6, with TRBD1 matching 7 bases. The specimen sequenced was naive T cells sorted from blood. This clonotype originated in a man between 50 and 59 years old in good health. CDR3 amino acids: CASSTQGFNSPLHF. CDR3 bases: TGTGCCAGCAGTACACAGGGGTTTAATTCACCCCTCCACTTT.